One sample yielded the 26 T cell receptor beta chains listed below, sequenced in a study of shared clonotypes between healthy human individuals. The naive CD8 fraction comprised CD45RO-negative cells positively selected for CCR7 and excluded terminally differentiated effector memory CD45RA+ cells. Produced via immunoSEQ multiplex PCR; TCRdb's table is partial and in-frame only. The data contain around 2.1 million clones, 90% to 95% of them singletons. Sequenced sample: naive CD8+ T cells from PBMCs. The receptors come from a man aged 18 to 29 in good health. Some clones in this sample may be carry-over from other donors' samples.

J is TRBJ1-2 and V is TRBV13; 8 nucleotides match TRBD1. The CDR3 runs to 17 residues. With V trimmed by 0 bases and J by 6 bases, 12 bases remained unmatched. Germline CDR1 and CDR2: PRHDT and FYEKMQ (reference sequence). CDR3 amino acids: CASSLGKRGQGRDGYTF. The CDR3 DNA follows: TGTGCCAGCAGCTTAGGGAAAAGAGGACAGGGAAGAGATGGCTACACCTTC.

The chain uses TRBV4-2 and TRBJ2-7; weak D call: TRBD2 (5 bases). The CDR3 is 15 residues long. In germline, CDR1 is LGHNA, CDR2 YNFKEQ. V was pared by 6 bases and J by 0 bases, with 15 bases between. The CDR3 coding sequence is TGTGCCAGCAGTAGCGCGGATGGGTCCTCCTACGAGCAGTACTTC. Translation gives CASSSADGSSYEQYF.

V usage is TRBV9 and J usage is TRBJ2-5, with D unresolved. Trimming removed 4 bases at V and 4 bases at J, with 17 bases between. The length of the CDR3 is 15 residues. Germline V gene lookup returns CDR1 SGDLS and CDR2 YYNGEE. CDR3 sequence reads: CASSPLRPPGETQYF. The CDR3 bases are TGTGCCAGCAGCCCCCTCAGGCCTCCCGGAGAGACCCAGTACTTC.

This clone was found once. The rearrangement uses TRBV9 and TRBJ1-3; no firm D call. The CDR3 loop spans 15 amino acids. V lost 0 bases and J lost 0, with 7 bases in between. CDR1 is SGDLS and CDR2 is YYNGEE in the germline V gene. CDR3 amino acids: CASSVGVNSGNTIYF. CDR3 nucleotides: TGTGCCAGCAGCGTAGGAGTGAACTCTGGAAACACCATATATTTT.

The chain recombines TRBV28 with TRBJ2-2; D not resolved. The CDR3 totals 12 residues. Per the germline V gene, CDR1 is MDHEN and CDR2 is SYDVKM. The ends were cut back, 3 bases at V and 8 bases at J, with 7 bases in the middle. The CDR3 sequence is CASSLLGGELFF. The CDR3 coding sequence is TGTGCCAGCAGTTTGCTTGGGGGGGAGCTGTTTTTT.

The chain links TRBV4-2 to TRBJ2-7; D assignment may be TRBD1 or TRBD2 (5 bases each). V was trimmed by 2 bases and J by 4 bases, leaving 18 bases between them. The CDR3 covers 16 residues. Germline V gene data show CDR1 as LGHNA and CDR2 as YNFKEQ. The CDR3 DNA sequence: TGTGCCAGCAGCCAATCGCAGGCGCTGAGGGGATACGAGCAGTACTTC. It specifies CASSQSQALRGYEQYF.

The CDR3 DNA is TGTGCCAGTAGTTTCTTAGCGGGAGGGGCCAAAAACATTCAGTACTTC. Its protein is CASSFLAGGAKNIQYF. The gene calls are TRBV19 and TRBJ2-4; 11 nucleotides agree with TRBD2. There are 16 residues in the CDR3. The J segment lost 1 base and the V segment lost 5 bases, leaving 4 bases of the junction unmatched. CDR1 is LNHDA and CDR2 is SQIVND in the germline V gene (reference sequence).

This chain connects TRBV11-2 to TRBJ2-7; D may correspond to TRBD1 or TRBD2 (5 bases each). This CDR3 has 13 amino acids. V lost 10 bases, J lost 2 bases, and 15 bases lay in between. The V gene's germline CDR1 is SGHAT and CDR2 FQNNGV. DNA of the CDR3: TGTGCCACATCTATTGGGACGACCTACGAGCAGTACTTC. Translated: CATSIGTTYEQYF.

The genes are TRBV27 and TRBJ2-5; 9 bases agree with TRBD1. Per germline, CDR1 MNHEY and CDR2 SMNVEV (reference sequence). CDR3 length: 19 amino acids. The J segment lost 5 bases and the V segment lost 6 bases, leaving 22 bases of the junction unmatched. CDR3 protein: CASREVVRMGQGGGETQYF. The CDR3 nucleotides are TGTGCCAGCAGGGAGGTTGTAAGGATGGGACAGGGAGGAGGGGAGACCCAGTACTTC.

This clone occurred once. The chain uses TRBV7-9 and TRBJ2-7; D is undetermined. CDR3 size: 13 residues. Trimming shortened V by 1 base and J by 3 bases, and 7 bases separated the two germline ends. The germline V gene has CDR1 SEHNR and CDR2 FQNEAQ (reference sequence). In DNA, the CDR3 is TGTGCCAGCAGCTTAGGCGTAGACTACGAGCAGTACTTC. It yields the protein CASSLGVDYEQYF.

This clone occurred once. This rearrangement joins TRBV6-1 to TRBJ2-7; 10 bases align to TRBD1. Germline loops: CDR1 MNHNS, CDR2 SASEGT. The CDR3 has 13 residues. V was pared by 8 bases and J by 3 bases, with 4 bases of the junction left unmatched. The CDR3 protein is CASAGTGDYEQYF. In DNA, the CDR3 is TGTGCCAGCGCCGGGACAGGGGACTACGAGCAGTACTTC.

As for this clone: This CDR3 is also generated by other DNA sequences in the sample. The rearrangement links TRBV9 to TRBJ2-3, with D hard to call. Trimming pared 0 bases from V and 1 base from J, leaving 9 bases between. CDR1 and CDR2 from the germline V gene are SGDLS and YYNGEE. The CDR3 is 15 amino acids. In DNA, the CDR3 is TGTGCCAGCAGCGTAGCTGGGGTGGGCACAGATACGCAGTATTTT. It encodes CASSVAGVGTDTQYF.

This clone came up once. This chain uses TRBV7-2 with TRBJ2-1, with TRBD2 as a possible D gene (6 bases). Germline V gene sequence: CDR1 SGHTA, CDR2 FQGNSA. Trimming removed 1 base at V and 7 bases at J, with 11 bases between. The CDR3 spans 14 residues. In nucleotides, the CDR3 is TGTGCCAGCAGCTTAGTGGGCGGGGAAAATGAGCAGTTCTTC. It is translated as CASSLVGGENEQFF.

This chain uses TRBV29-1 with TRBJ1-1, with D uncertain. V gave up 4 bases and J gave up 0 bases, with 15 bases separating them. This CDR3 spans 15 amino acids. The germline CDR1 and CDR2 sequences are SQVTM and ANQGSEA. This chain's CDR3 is CSVVLSSQVNTEAFF. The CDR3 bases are TGCAGCGTTGTTCTTAGTAGTCAGGTGAACACTGAAGCTTTCTTT.

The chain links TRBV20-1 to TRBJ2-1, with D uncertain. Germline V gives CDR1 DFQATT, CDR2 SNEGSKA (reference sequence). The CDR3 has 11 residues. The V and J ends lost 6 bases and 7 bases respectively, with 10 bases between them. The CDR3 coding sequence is TGCAGTGCCCCCGACCAGAATGAGCAGTTCTTC. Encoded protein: CSAPDQNEQFF.

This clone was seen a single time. The CDR3 loop reads CASSFTRRAYEQYF. The CDR3 nucleotides read TGTGCCAGCAGCTTCACGCGGAGGGCCTACGAGCAGTACTTC. The V call is TRBV11-2, the J call TRBJ2-7; D might be TRBD2 (6 bases). The CDR3 runs 14 residues. V was pared by 3 bases and J by 2 bases, with 11 bases between. Germline V gene sequence: CDR1 SGHAT, CDR2 FQNNGV.

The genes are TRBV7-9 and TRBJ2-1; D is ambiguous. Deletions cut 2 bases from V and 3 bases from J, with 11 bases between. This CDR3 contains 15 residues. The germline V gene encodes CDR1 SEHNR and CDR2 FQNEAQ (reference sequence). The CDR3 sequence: CASSLRIGNYNEQFF. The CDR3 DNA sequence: TGTGCCAGCAGCTTACGTATTGGGAACTACAATGAGCAGTTCTTC. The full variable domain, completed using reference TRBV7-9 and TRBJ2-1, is DTGVSQNPRHKITKRGQNVTFRCDPISEHNRLYWYRQTLGQGPEFLTYFQNEAQLEKSRLLSDRFSAERPKGSFSTLEIQRTEQGDSAMYLCASSLRIGNYNEQFFGPGTRLTVL.

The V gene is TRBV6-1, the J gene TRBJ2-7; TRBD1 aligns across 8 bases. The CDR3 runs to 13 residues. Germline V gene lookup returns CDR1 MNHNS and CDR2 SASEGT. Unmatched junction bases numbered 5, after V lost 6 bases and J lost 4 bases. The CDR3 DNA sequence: TGTGCCAGCAGGACAGGGGCGGGGTACGAGCAGTACTTC. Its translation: CASRTGAGYEQYF.

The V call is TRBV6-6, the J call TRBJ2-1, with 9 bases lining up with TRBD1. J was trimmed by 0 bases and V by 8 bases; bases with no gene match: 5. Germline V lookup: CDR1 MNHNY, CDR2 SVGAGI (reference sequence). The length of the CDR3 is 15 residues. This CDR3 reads CASDRDRVSYNEQFF. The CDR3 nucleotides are TGTGCCAGCGACCGGGACAGGGTCTCCTACAATGAGCAGTTCTTC.

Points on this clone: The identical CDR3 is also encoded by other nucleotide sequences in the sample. CDR3 sequence: CASSVDSTIFLSGYTF. CDR3 in DNA: TGTGCCAGCAGCGTAGACAGCACCATATTCCTATCCGGCTACACCTTC. V gene TRBV9 combines with J gene TRBJ1-2, with D hard to call. The CDR3 totals 16 residues. From germline, CDR1 is SGDLS and CDR2 YYNGEE. Trimming shortened V by 0 bases and J by 8 bases, and 20 bases separated the two germline ends.

CDR3 nucleotide sequence: TGCAGCGTTGAGGGACAGGGGGCGCCTGAGCAGTTCTTC. It encodes CSVEGQGAPEQFF. The genes are TRBV29-1 and TRBJ2-1, with 12 bases fitting TRBD1. Per germline, CDR1 SQVTM and CDR2 ANQGSEA. This CDR3 comprises 13 residues. The trim removed 3 bases at V and 9 bases at J, leaving 3 bases unmatched.

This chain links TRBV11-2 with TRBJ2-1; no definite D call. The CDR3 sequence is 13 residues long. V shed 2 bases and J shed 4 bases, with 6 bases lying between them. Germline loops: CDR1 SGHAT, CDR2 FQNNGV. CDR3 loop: CASSLSWYNEQFF. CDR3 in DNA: TGTGCCAGCAGCTTATCGTGGTACAATGAGCAGTTCTTC.

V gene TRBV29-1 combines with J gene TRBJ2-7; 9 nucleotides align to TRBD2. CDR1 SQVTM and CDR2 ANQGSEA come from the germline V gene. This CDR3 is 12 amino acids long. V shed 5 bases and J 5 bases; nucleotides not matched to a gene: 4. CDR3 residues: CSVSGGINEQYF. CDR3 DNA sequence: TGCAGCGTTAGCGGGGGGATCAACGAGCAGTACTTC.

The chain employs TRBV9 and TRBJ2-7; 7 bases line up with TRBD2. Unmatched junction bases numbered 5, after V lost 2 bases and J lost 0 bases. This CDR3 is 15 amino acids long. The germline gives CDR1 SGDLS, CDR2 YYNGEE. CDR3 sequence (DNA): TGTGCCAGCAGCGTTGGTGGGGAGGGCTCCTACGAGCAGTACTTC. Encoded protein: CASSVGGEGSYEQYF.

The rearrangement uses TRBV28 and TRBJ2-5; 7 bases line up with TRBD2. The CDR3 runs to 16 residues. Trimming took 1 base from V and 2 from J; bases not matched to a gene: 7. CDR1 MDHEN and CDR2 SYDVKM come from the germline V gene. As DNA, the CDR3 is TGTGCCAGCAGTTTATCCCCTAGCGGTGTTCAAGAGACCCAGTACTTC. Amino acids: CASSLSPSGVQETQYF.

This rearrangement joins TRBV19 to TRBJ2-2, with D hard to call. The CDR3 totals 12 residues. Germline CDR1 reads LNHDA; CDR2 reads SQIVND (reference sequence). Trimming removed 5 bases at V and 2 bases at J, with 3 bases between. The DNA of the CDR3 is TGTGCCAGTAGTGATAACACCGGGGAGCTGTTTTTT. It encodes CASSDNTGELFF.